A single sample is the source of the 9 T cell receptor beta chains below, sequenced in a study of patients and donors after allogeneic stem cell transplantation (dated by TCRdb to 2020 to 2021). To prepare the library, RT-PCR was applied. TCRdb lists the instrument as NextSeq 550. The public reads were reprocessed in TCRdb via fastp at Q25 and MiXCR, keeping in-frame beta chains. Duplicate CDR3 protein sequences are folded into a single record with the most common DNA and genes. The sample profile shows over 350,000 distinct CDR3 sequences; roughly 17% of them were found once. In total, the top ten clones hold around 7.9% of the sample. Material for sequencing was blood, either unsorted or a sorted T cell fraction (not recorded which). The receptors were gathered from a human donor who was either an allogeneic HSCT recipient or a stem cell or donor lymphocyte infusion donor (not recorded which). It is not recorded whose cells these are; they may come from a transplant donor.

The chain carries TRBV6-2 or TRBV6-3 and TRBJ2-1; D remains ambiguous. Germline CDR1 is MNHEY and CDR2 is SVGEGT. This CDR3 contains 13 residues. V was shortened by 4 bases and J by 7 bases, with 11 bases between the two germline ends. CDR3 DNA: TGTGCCAGCAGTTCTGCGTTAGGGAATGAGCAGTTCTTC. It yields the protein CASSSALGNEQFF.

Many counts were recorded for this clonotype. The rearrangement joins TRBV7-9 to TRBJ2-2; 7 positions match TRBD1. CDR3 size: 15 residues. Germline CDR1 and CDR2: SEHNR and FQNEAQ (reference sequence). Germline trimming cut 6 bases from V and 11 bases from J; bases unmatched to any gene: 15. CDR3: CASRPRDRKLPELFF. CDR3 bases: TGTGCCAGCAGACCTAGGGACAGAAAACTTCCCGAGCTGTTTTTT.

The chain has TRBV2 and TRBJ1-5; D may be TRBD1 (6 bases). Deletions cut 6 bases from V and 2 bases from J, with 14 bases between. The germline gives CDR1 SNHLY, CDR2 FYNNEI. The CDR3 runs to 15 residues. The chain's CDR3 is CASRAGAGGNQPQHF. CDR3 DNA: TGTGCCAGCAGGGCAGGGGCGGGAGGCAATCAGCCCCAGCATTTT. Together with reference TRBV2 and TRBJ1-5, the CDR3 gives the full variable domain: EPEVTQTPSHQVTQMGQEVILRCVPISNHLYFYWYRQILGQKVEFLVSFYNNEISEKSEIFDDQFSVERPDGSNFTLKIRSTKLEDSAMYFCASRAGAGGNQPQHFGDGTRLSIL.

In this sample, this clonotype turned up a few times. V gene TRBV6-1 combines with J gene TRBJ2-6, with D perhaps matching TRBD1 (6 bases). Trimming pared 6 bases from V and 0 bases from J, leaving 12 bases between. The germline CDR1 and CDR2 sequences are MNHNS and SASEGT. The CDR3 is 16 amino acids. The DNA of the CDR3 is TGTGCCAGCAGCTCCGGACAGCTCTCTGGGGCCAACGTCCTGACTTTC. Translation: CASSSGQLSGANVLTF.

A few counts support this clonotype. This rearrangement joins TRBV4-1 to TRBJ2-7; 7 nucleotides match TRBD1. The CDR3 extends over 15 amino acids. Germline values: CDR1 MGHRA, CDR2 YSYEKL. V trimming: 4 bases; J trimming: 4 bases; junction bases outside the gene matches: 10. DNA for the CDR3: TGCGCCAGCAGCCTACAAACAGGGGACCGATACGAGCAGTACTTC. Amino acids: CASSLQTGDRYEQYF.

The rearrangement joins TRBV7-3 to TRBJ2-2, with 8 bases lining up with TRBD2. After removal of 2 bases from V and 6 bases from J, the junction contained 5 bases not matched to a gene. The CDR3 contains 15 residues. Germline V gene lookup returns CDR1 SGHTA and CDR2 FQGTGA. CDR3 protein: CASSLGPGGAGELFF. Here the CDR3 DNA reads TGTGCCAGCAGCTTAGGCCCGGGAGGGGCCGGGGAGCTGTTTTTT.

This clonotype was seen at least ten times. V and J are TRBV18 and TRBJ2-1, with a tentative D call TRBD2 (6 bases). Deletions cut 2 bases from V and 4 bases from J, with 12 bases between. Germline CDR1 and CDR2: KGHSH and LQKENI. The CDR3 totals 15 residues. CDR3 DNA sequence: TGTGCCAGCTCACCAAGTCGCGCGGGATACAATGAGCAGTTCTTC. Encoded protein: CASSPSRAGYNEQFF.

This clonotype has a handful of counts. An end of the junction does not agree with germline; a read error may underlie this. The chain employs TRBV6-2 or TRBV6-3 and TRBJ1-4; tentative D call: TRBD1 (5 bases). This CDR3 has 15 amino acids. CDR1 and CDR2 from the germline V gene are MNHEY and SVGEGT. The CDR3 region is CASNYRDGIGEKLFF. The CDR3 coding sequence is TGTGCCAGCAATTACCGGGACGGGATCGGAGAAAAACTGTTTTTT.

This clonotype was seen more than once but under ten times. The V gene is TRBV24-1, the J gene TRBJ2-3; 7 positions match TRBD1. V gave up 2 bases and J gave up 1 base; unmatched junction bases: 2. Germline V gene sequence: CDR1 KGHDR, CDR2 SFDVKD. This CDR3 region has 15 residues. In DNA form, the CDR3 reads TGTGCCACCAGTGATTACGACAGGGGCACAGATACGCAGTATTTT. Translation gives CATSDYDRGTDTQYF.